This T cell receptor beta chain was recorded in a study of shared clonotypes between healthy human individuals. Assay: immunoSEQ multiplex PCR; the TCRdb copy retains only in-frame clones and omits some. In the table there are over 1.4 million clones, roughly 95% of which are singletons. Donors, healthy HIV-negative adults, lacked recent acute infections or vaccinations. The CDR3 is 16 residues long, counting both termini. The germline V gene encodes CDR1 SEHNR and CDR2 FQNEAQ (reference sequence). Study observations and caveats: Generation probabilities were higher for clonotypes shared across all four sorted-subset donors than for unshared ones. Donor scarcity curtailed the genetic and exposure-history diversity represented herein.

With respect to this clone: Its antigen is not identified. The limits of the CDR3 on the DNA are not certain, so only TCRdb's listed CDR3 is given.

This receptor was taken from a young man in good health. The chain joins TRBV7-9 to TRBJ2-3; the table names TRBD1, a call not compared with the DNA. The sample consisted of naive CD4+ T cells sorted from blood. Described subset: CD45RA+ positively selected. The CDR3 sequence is CASSLGWGQGADTQFF.